A single T cell receptor beta chain is shown here with its context. As yet, its antigen is unknown. This CDR3 region has 12 residues. Germline V CDR1 and CDR2: SQVTM, ANQGSEA. Trimming removed 6 bases at V and 4 bases at J, with 12 bases between. For TCR beta, libraries came from iRepertoire HTBI primers and Arm-PCR of CDR3 regions. TCRdb passed the multiplex PCR reads through MiXCR, listing each CDR3 protein once. The repertoire holds roughly 400,000 distinct CDR3 sequences, with under 25% as singletons. Time point defined: persistent/refractory GD, antithyroid drugs over 5 years with positive TRAb. PBMC-derived RNA was used for the TCR library. This entry comes from a study of regulatory T cells in long-lasting Graves disease. About the research overall: Persistent cases took antithyroid drugs over 5 years and stayed TSH receptor antibody positive.

The study, taken as a whole, reports: Reduced TCR diversity was observed in persistent Graves' patients versus newly diagnosed patients.

This material consisted of peripheral blood mononuclear cells (PBMCs), taken when the disease was refractory, from a patient treated with antithyroid drugs. This sequence joins TRBV29-1 and TRBJ1-2, with a possible D match to TRBD1 (5 bases). This clonotype originated in a female donor with Graves disease. CDR3 sequence: CSVSGLGYGYTF. The CDR3 nucleotides are TGCAGCGTCTCGGGACTCGGCTATGGCTACACCTTC.